The 10 T cell receptor beta chains below all came from one sample that was sequenced in a study of PD-L1 blockade in urothelial cancer. Time point here: peripheral blood 6 weeks after treatment start. The assay was immunoSEQ multiplex PCR, and TCRdb's table has in-frame clones only and misses some. The table includes 50,000 or so clones, 86% detected once. The starting material was PBMCs, obtained around atezolizumab (anti-PD-L1) treatment. These receptors came from a man aged 55 to 69 with urothelial cancer.

The chain employs TRBV4-3 and TRBJ2-7; 9 bases agree with TRBD2. Germline values: CDR1 LGHNA, CDR2 YSLEER. CDR3 size: 17 residues. Losses at the gene ends were 0 bases for V and 1 base for J; bases not matched to a gene: 7. Here the CDR3 reads CASSQDLLAGLSYEQYF. In DNA form, the CDR3 reads TGCGCCAGCAGCCAAGATCTCCTAGCGGGGTTATCCTACGAGCAGTACTTC.

The chain carries TRBV6-1 and TRBJ2-5; 13 nucleotides line up with TRBD2. V was pared by 2 bases and J by 7 bases, with 4 bases of the junction left unmatched. CDR3 length equals 15 residues. Germline CDR1 and CDR2: MNHNS and SASEGT. The CDR3 protein is CASSETSGGAGTQYF. The CDR3, as DNA: TGTGCCAGCAGTGAAACTAGCGGGGGGGCAGGGACCCAGTACTTC.

The chain joins TRBV5-6 to TRBJ1-5, with D maybe TRBD1 (5 bases). This CDR3 has 16 amino acids. CDR1 and CDR2 from the germline V gene are SGHDT and YYEEEE. V lost 1 base, J lost 5 bases, and 16 bases lay in between. CDR3 coding DNA: TGTGCCAGCAGCTTGTACGGGGGGGAGGGGCATCAGCCCCAGCATTTT. It encodes CASSLYGGEGHQPQHF. Complete variable domain (other parts from reference TRBV5-6 and TRBJ1-5): DAGVTQSPTHLIKTRGQQVTLRCSPKSGHDTVSWYQQALGQGPQFIFQYYEEEERQRGNFPDRFSGHQFPNYSSELNVNALLLGDSALYLCASSLYGGEGHQPQHFGDGTRLSIL.

The genes are TRBV5-1 and TRBJ2-5; 9 positions match TRBD2. Trimming at V came to 4 bases and at J to 4 bases, leaving 11 bases not matched to a gene. This CDR3 contains 16 residues. Germline loops: CDR1 SGHRS, CDR2 YFSETQ. CDR3 nucleotides: TGCGCCAGCAGCCGACAACTTGCGGGGGGGGGAGAGACCCAGTACTTC. This codes for CASSRQLAGGGETQYF.

The rearrangement joins TRBV5-6 to TRBJ1-6; 10 positions match TRBD1. V was clipped by 1 base and J by 3 bases; unmatched bases: 7. Germline values: CDR1 SGHDT, CDR2 YYEEEE. The CDR3 spans 18 residues. The CDR3 is CASSLLVTGGDYNSPLHF. CDR3 bases: TGTGCCAGCAGCTTGTTAGTGACAGGGGGCGACTATAATTCACCCCTCCACTTT.

The V gene is TRBV4-1, the J gene TRBJ1-3; 7 positions match TRBD1. The CDR3 contains 18 residues. Unmatched junction bases numbered 13, after V lost 2 bases and J lost 3 bases. Germline V gene sequence: CDR1 MGHRA, CDR2 YSYEKL. Written as DNA, the CDR3 is TGCGCCAGCAGCCAATCGGGACAGAAATTTACCATTGGAAACACCATATATTTT. Translating gives CASSQSGQKFTIGNTIYF.

This rearrangement joins TRBV2 to TRBJ2-3; D is ambiguous. The CDR3 length is 13 residues. Looked up from germline, CDR1 is SNHLY and CDR2 is FYNNEI. Trimming removed 5 bases at V and 2 bases at J, with 8 bases between. The CDR3 reads CASSSSYTDTQYF. CDR3 nucleotide sequence: TGTGCCAGCAGTTCAAGCTACACAGATACGCAGTATTTT.

The rearrangement joins TRBV10-1 to TRBJ1-2, with TRBD1 identical over 8 bases. Trimming took 4 bases from V and 6 from J; bases not matched to a gene: 4. The germline V gene has CDR1 WNHNN and CDR2 SYGVQD (reference sequence). The CDR3 is 13 amino acids. DNA of the CDR3: TGCGCCAGCAGTGTGGACAGGGAGGATGGCTACACCTTC. It specifies CASSVDREDGYTF.

The chain joins TRBV6-4 to TRBJ2-2, with D hard to call. The CDR3 sequence is 13 residues long. Germline V CDR1 and CDR2: MRHNA, SNTAGT. Trimming removed 4 bases from V and 2 bases from J, with 5 bases in between. The CDR3 protein is CASSAYNTGELFF. For the CDR3, the DNA is TGTGCCAGCAGTGCCTATAACACCGGGGAGCTGTTTTTT.

J is TRBJ2-3 and V is TRBV6-6; 7 positions match TRBD2. Germline CDR1 MNHNY, CDR2 SVGAGI (reference sequence). The junction had 2 bases not matched to a gene; V was cut back by 1 base and J by 1 base. The CDR3 runs 15 residues. CDR3 protein: CASSYLRGGTDTQYF. Written as DNA, the CDR3 is TGTGCCAGCAGTTACTTACGGGGGGGCACAGATACGCAGTATTTT.